The present T cell receptor beta chain was sequenced within a study of regulatory T cells in long-lasting Graves disease. Study-level results: Those with persistent Graves' had less TCR diversity than newly diagnosed patients. Persistent disease exhibited a predilection for TRBV28, TRBJ1-2 and TRBJ2-5.

In this sample, this clonotype turned up many times. Its specificity is unknown. The CDR3 is 18 amino acids. CDR1 and CDR2 from the germline V gene are MNHNS and SASEGT. The V segment lost 6 bases and the J segment 2 bases; nucleotides outside the gene matches: 13. Building the TCR beta libraries relied on iRepertoire HTBI primers, and CDR3 regions underwent Arm-PCR. TCRdb re-called the multiplex PCR reads through MiXCR, storing one row per CDR3 protein. The sample gives 400,000 to 500,000 distinct CDR3 sequences, roughly 20% of which show up once; over 7.5% is in the top ten. Time point described: persistent/refractory GD, antithyroid drugs over 5 years with positive TRAb. RNA extracted from PBMCs served as the sequencing template.

V usage is TRBV6-1 and J usage is TRBJ1-2; 12 bases fit TRBD1. The sequencing used peripheral blood mononuclear cells (PBMCs), collected when the disease was refractory, from a patient treated with antithyroid drugs. The source is a female donor with Graves disease. CDR3 amino acids: CASSGRRDRGPGNYGYTF. The CDR3 bases are TGTGCCAGCAGCGGAAGGAGGGACAGGGGGCCCGGAAACTATGGCTACACCTTC.